These 19 T cell receptor beta chains came from one sample sequenced in a study of T-cell reconstitution after alpha-beta-depleted transplantation in children. Construction of the TCRbeta library involved unique molecular identifiers. Using its own MiXCR run on the PCR reads, TCRdb lists one record per CDR3 protein. The table shows over 150,000 distinct CDR3 sequences, with 8.5% to 14% occurring only once. The sequenced sample was PBMCs, obtained before TCRalphabeta/CD19-depleted stem cell transplant. These receptor sequences come from a boy between 2 and 10 years old with acute myeloid leukemia, due to receive a stem cell transplant.

This clonotype has at least ten counts. The V gene is TRBV20-1, the J gene TRBJ2-1, with D maybe TRBD1 (6 bases). In germline, CDR1 is DFQATT, CDR2 SNEGSKA (reference sequence). The ends were cut back, 4 bases at V and 7 bases at J, with 14 bases in the middle. The CDR3 totals 13 residues. The CDR3 loop reads CSATYFDRNEQFF. The CDR3 DNA is TGCAGTGCTACCTACTTCGACAGGAATGAGCAGTTCTTC.

This clonotype was observed at least ten times. This sequence joins TRBV6-1 and TRBJ2-7; D might be TRBD1 or TRBD2, each matching 6 bases. This CDR3 has 15 amino acids. V gave up 2 bases and J gave up 6 bases, with 17 bases separating them. The germline V gene encodes CDR1 MNHNS and CDR2 SASEGT. The DNA for the CDR3 is TGTGCCAGCAGTGAATTCGCCAGGGGAGGTTTCGAGCAGTACGTC. Translating gives CASSEFARGGFEQYV.

This clonotype has ten or more counts. V usage is TRBV10-3 and J usage is TRBJ1-5; possible D gene TRBD1, 5 bases. From germline, CDR1 is ENHRY and CDR2 SYGVKD. With 2 bases removed from V and 6 bases from J, the gap between germline ends came to 8 bases. This CDR3 region has 13 residues. The chain's CDR3 is CAISEARGQPQHF. For the CDR3, the DNA is TGTGCCATCAGTGAGGCTAGGGGTCAGCCCCAGCATTTT.

This clonotype occurred many times. The rearrangement links TRBV5-1 to TRBJ1-5, with D hard to call. CDR3 length: 15 residues. V lost 0 bases to trimming and J lost 7 bases, with 14 bases between them. Germline V gene lookup returns CDR1 SGHRS and CDR2 YFSETQ. The DNA for the CDR3 is TGCGCCAGCAGCTTGGAGGGTCATAGCGGGCAGCCCCAGCATTTT. Encoded protein: CASSLEGHSGQPQHF.

The chain has TRBV4-2 and TRBJ2-1; TRBD1 is a possible D gene (6 bases). Germline values: CDR1 LGHNA, CDR2 YNFKEQ. The germline V and J ends were trimmed by 10 bases and 15 bases, with 28 bases remaining between them. The CDR3 covers 14 residues. Here the CDR3 DNA reads TGTGCCATGGGCCCAAGAATACCCTGGGACATCTCGTTCTTC. Its translation: CAMGPRIPWDISFF.

The chain joins TRBV7-8 to TRBJ2-7; D uncertain. The CDR3 is 11 residues long. Germline-derived CDR1 and CDR2 are SGHVS and FQNEAQ. V was cut by 5 bases and J by 5 bases, with 7 bases left in between. The CDR3 bases are TGTGCCAGCAGCCCGTTCCACGAGCAGTACTTC. Translation: CASSPFHEQYF.

This clonotype has ten or more counts. The chain combines TRBV29-1 with TRBJ2-2; D is possibly TRBD2 (6 bases). V dropped 7 bases and J dropped 6 bases, with 12 bases sitting between them. The germline gives CDR1 SQVTM, CDR2 ANQGSEA. The CDR3 loop spans 12 amino acids. CDR3 sequence (DNA): TGCAGCGGTGGCAGGGAGGCCGGGGAGCTGTTTTTT. Protein: CSGGREAGELFF.

This clonotype has a count of ten or more. The V gene is TRBV18, the J gene TRBJ2-1; D uncertain. The CDR3 covers 11 residues. From germline, CDR1 is KGHSH and CDR2 LQKENI. Between the trimmed V and J ends, which lost 5 bases and 10 bases, there was a span of 9 bases. Here the CDR3 reads CASSYLEEQFF. The CDR3 DNA follows: TGTGCCAGCTCATACTTAGAAGAGCAGTTCTTC.

There are many counts of this clonotype. The chain has TRBV3-1 and TRBJ1-5; no reliable D call. The CDR3 has 14 residues. Germline V gives CDR1 LGHDT, CDR2 YNNKEL (reference sequence). Trimming took 2 bases from V and 6 from J, leaving 11 bases between them. CDR3 DNA: TGTGCCAGCAGCCAATCACCCGGGCTTCAGCCCCAGCATTTT. It specifies CASSQSPGLQPQHF.

This clonotype was counted only a few times. This chain links TRBV20-1 with TRBJ2-1; no clear D gene. CDR3 length: 14 residues. The V gene lost 0 bases and the J gene lost 4 bases, with 10 bases spanning the gap. The germline gives CDR1 DFQATT, CDR2 SNEGSKA (reference sequence). CDR3 amino acids: CSARDLDQYNEQFF. The CDR3 DNA reads TGCAGTGCTAGAGACCTCGACCAATACAATGAGCAGTTCTTC.

This clonotype was recorded at least ten times. The rearrangement uses TRBV6-1 and TRBJ2-3; D could derive from TRBD1 or TRBD2 (6 bases each). Trimming stripped 8 bases from V and 2 bases from J, with 17 bases between. This CDR3 spans 15 amino acids. CDR1 and CDR2 from the germline V gene are MNHNS and SASEGT. CDR3 sequence reads: CASPRGGTPTDTQYF. The DNA of the CDR3 is TGTGCCAGCCCCAGAGGCGGGACACCCACAGATACGCAGTATTTT.

This clonotype was seen more than once but under ten times. This chain uses TRBV5-6 with TRBJ2-1, with D hard to call. CDR1 and CDR2 from the germline V gene are SGHDT and YYEEEE. This CDR3 region has 14 residues. Trimming took 2 bases from V and 4 from J, leaving 10 bases between them. In DNA form, the CDR3 reads TGTGCCAGCAGCTTTACAAGGGAATACAATGAGCAGTTCTTC. Protein product: CASSFTREYNEQFF.

In its sample, this clonotype was seen many times. The chain uses TRBV6-1 and TRBJ1-1, with a tentative D call TRBD1 (5 bases). The CDR3 covers 12 residues. The ends were cut back, 6 bases at V and 5 bases at J, with 10 bases in the middle. Germline lookup yields CDR1 MNHNS and CDR2 SASEGT. The CDR3 DNA reads as TGTGCCAGCAGGACAGCGTATACTGAAGCTTTCTTT. Its translation: CASRTAYTEAFF.

The chain links TRBV20-1 to TRBJ2-3; the D call may be TRBD1 or TRBD2 (5 bases each). Per germline, CDR1 DFQATT and CDR2 SNEGSKA (reference sequence). This CDR3 comprises 17 residues. V was cut by 3 bases and J by 7 bases, with 26 bases left in between. CDR3 sequence: CSASRPRAALGPYTQYF. Here the CDR3 DNA reads TGCAGTGCTAGTAGGCCCCGAGCTGCCCTGGGACCTTATACGCAGTATTTT.

This clonotype was counted at least ten times. The J gene is TRBJ2-2, the V gene TRBV29-1; D may be TRBD2 (5 bases). Germline V gives CDR1 SQVTM, CDR2 ANQGSEA. The CDR3 consists of 16 residues. V lost 6 bases to trimming and J lost 7 bases, with 24 bases between them. This CDR3 is CSVQSFWGVTSGELFF. Here the CDR3 DNA reads TGCAGCGTCCAATCCTTTTGGGGAGTAACGAGCGGGGAGCTGTTTTTT.

This clonotype was counted many times. The V gene is TRBV20-1, the J gene TRBJ2-5, with a weak D call TRBD2 (6 bases). Per germline, CDR1 DFQATT and CDR2 SNEGSKA (reference sequence). This CDR3 contains 16 residues. Trimming cost V 0 bases and J 5 bases, with 19 bases left between them. As DNA, the CDR3 is TGCAGTGCTAGAGACACCCGACAGCCCCGGGAGGAGACCCAGTACTTC. This translates into CSARDTRQPREETQYF.

This clonotype was seen ten or more times. CDR3 bases: TGTGCCAGCAGGAAAAACACTGAAGCTTTCTTT. Protein sequence: CASRKNTEAFF. The rearrangement joins TRBV12-3 or TRBV12-4 to TRBJ1-1; unclear D gene. V shed 6 bases and J shed 2 bases, with 4 bases lying between them. The CDR3 extends over 11 amino acids.

The rearrangement joins TRBV5-1 to TRBJ2-4; either TRBD1 or TRBD2 may supply D (5 bases each). The CDR3 is made up of 14 amino acids. Trimming removed 4 bases at V and 4 bases at J, with 12 bases between. The V gene's germline CDR1 is SGHRS and CDR2 YFSETQ. The CDR3 sequence: CASSQGTVKNIQYF. CDR3 DNA sequence: TGCGCCAGCAGCCAAGGGACCGTAAAAAACATTCAGTACTTC.

The CDR3 coding sequence is TGTGCCAGCAGCTTGACAGGTCCCTCGGGCACTGAAGCTTTCTTT. Residues: CASSLTGPSGTEAFF. The chain uses TRBV7-9 and TRBJ1-1; tentative D call: TRBD1 (6 bases). Germline-derived CDR1 and CDR2 are SEHNR and FQNEAQ (reference sequence). The germline V and J ends were trimmed by 3 bases and 4 bases, with 15 bases remaining between them. The CDR3 consists of 15 residues. Full variable domain (remainder filled in from reference TRBV7-9 and TRBJ1-1): DTGVSQNPRHKITKRGQNVTFRCDPISEHNRLYWYRQTLGQGPEFLTYFQNEAQLEKSRLLSDRFSAERPKGSFSTLEIQRTEQGDSAMYLCASSLTGPSGTEAFFGQGTRLTVV.